This T cell receptor beta chain was retrieved from a study of CD8 T cells in Susac syndrome. An input of roughly 0.5 to 1 ug of RNA was subjected to reverse transcription using random hexamers. Using its own MiXCR run on the immunoSEQ multiplex PCR reads, TCRdb lists one record per CDR3 protein. Of some 120,000 distinct CDR3 sequences listed, about 90% are singletons. Negative magnetic isolation gave CD8+ and CD4+ cells; FACS enriched CD8+ TEMRA. Germline-derived CDR1 and CDR2 are LNHDA and SQIVND (reference sequence). V shed 9 bases and J shed 0 bases, with 15 bases lying between them. CDR3 length: 14 residues.

This sequence originates from a human donor with multiple sclerosis. Sequenced material: CD8+ T cells from PBMCs. The chain links TRBV19 to TRBJ2-7; no reliable D call. The CDR3 DNA sequence: TGTGCCAGCGCCCCTTGGGGAAGCTCCTACGAGCAGTACTTC. Its protein product is CASAPWGSSYEQYF.